What follows is one TCR beta chain and its context. Its antigen is not identified. It is unclear where the CDR3 begins or ends on the DNA, so no DNA is shown, and the CDR3 is as TCRdb lists it. This sample is part of a study of cytomegalovirus exposure and HLA in healthy donors. About the research overall: Roughly 80 million unique TCRs from HLA-typed donors made up an early data release. The study, taken as a whole, reports: In a later analysis, V- and J-gene trimming of beta chains associated with a DCLRE1C missense variant, replicated independently. Productive status was seen about 90% or about 30% of the time for most TCR beta V segments in an earlier analysis.

CDR1 MNHEY and CDR2 SMNVEV come from the germline V gene (reference sequence). The CDR3 contains 14 residues when both ends are counted. PCR was performed using 60 Vbeta and 13 Jbeta primers. TCRdb's copy holds only in-frame clones and misses some; the assay was immunoSEQ multiplex PCR. Among roughly 100,000 clones listed, roughly three quarters were seen once. The J gene is TRBJ1-2, the V gene TRBV27; the table's D call TRBD1 went unverified against the DNA. The source is a man aged 40-49 years in good health and CMV-seronegative. Sequences were obtained from PBMCs. The CDR3 sequence: CASSSSDRDYGYTF.